This TCR beta chain came from a study of radiotherapy plus CTLA-4 blockade in lung cancer. Study findings and constraints: Clones of tumor-derived TCRs expanded in blood after radiotherapy plus ipilimumab.

CDR1 is MNHEY and CDR2 is SMNVEV in the germline V gene (reference sequence). V lost 3 bases to trimming and J lost 4 bases; unmatched junction nucleotides: 8. The CDR3 is 15 residues long. The table came from immunoSEQ multiplex PCR; TCRdb's copy has only in-frame clones and leaves some out. Here the sample spans some 50,000 clones, about four fifths being singletons. Chemo-refractory metastatic non-small-cell lung cancer patients underwent focal radiation alongside CTLA-4 blockade with ipilimumab. Comments on this clone: As yet, its antigen is unknown.

The chain joins TRBV27 to TRBJ2-5; 7 positions agree with TRBD2. This clonotype originated in a human donor with non-small cell lung cancer whose response to radiotherapy plus ipilimumab could not be evaluated. The sample in question was peripheral blood, obtained from a patient treated with radiotherapy plus ipilimumab. The CDR3 loop is CASSFSSSGGETQYF. CDR3 bases: TGTGCCAGCAGTTTCTCCTCATCGGGAGGAGAGACCCAGTACTTC.